This is a list of T cell receptor beta chains from one sample in a study of identical twins' blood T cells. TCRdb recomputed calls from the 5' RACE reads with MiXCR, one row per CDR3 protein. The sample has roughly 380,000 distinct CDR3 sequences, roughly 28% seen once. Sequencing was carried out using PBMCs. All receptors derive from a woman aged 18-50 years in good health. CDR3s include the opening cysteine and the closing phenylalanine or tryptophan. The order of the fields is D gene, clone size, V gene, J gene, CDR3 DNA, CDR3 protein. A D gene is named only where the DNA matches it firmly. A row's size may be missing; if present it is once, few, many or a size class.

d_gene: -
abundance: -
v_gene: TRBV29-1
j_gene: TRBJ2-5
CDR3nt: TGCAGCGTTGAATTCATGGGGCTAGAGACCCAGTACTTC
CDR3aa: CSVEFMGLETQYF

d_gene: -
abundance: -
v_gene: TRBV14
j_gene: TRBJ2-7
CDR3nt: TGTGCCAGCAGCACCAGGGGTCACCGCTACGAGCAGTACTTC
CDR3aa: CASSTRGHRYEQYF

d_gene: -
abundance: few
v_gene: TRBV20-1
j_gene: TRBJ2-3
CDR3nt: TGCAGTGCTAGTCTTTACTTCTCCACAGATACGCAGTATTTT
CDR3aa: CSASLYFSTDTQYF

d_gene: -
abundance: few
v_gene: TRBV7-9
j_gene: TRBJ1-2
CDR3nt: TGTGCCAGCACCCCCGGGACGGGGAACTATGGCTACACCTTC
CDR3aa: CASTPGTGNYGYTF

d_gene: TRBD2
abundance: -
v_gene: TRBV28
j_gene: TRBJ2-1
CDR3nt: TGTGCCAGCAGCCTCGTGAGGGAGGGTTACAATGAGCAGTTCTTC
CDR3aa: CASSLVREGYNEQFF

d_gene: TRBD2
abundance: -
v_gene: TRBV7-3
j_gene: TRBJ2-3
CDR3nt: TGTGCCAGCAGCTTGACTAGCGGGGTTGTAGGAGATACGCAGTATTTT
CDR3aa: CASSLTSGVVGDTQYF

d_gene: -
abundance: -
v_gene: TRBV18
j_gene: TRBJ2-3
CDR3nt: TGTGCCAGCTCACCCCCGCGGGGCAGATGGGCAGATACGCAGTATTTT
CDR3aa: CASSPPRGRWADTQYF

d_gene: -
abundance: few
v_gene: TRBV7-8
j_gene: TRBJ1-1
CDR3nt: TGTGCCAGCAGTCCGTATGACAGCGCTGAAGCTTTCTTT
CDR3aa: CASSPYDSAEAFF

d_gene: -
abundance: -
v_gene: TRBV5-1
j_gene: TRBJ2-6
CDR3nt: TGCGCCAGCAGCTTGGGACTTCTCGGGTCTGGGGCCAACGTCCTGACTTTC
CDR3aa: CASSLGLLGSGANVLTF

d_gene: -
abundance: -
v_gene: TRBV7-9
j_gene: TRBJ1-4
CDR3nt: TGTGCCAGCAAATGGGGCCGCCAGGAGGGAGAAAAACTGTTTTTT
CDR3aa: CASKWGRQEGEKLFF

d_gene: -
abundance: -
v_gene: TRBV7-3
j_gene: TRBJ2-7
CDR3nt: TGTGCCAGCAGCTTAGAACCAGGAAGCGAGCAGTACTTC
CDR3aa: CASSLEPGSEQYF

d_gene: -
abundance: many
v_gene: TRBV29-1
j_gene: TRBJ1-4
CDR3nt: TGCAGTGCTGGTCGGGCAACTAATGAAAAACTGTTTTTT
CDR3aa: CSAGRATNEKLFF

d_gene: -
abundance: many
v_gene: TRBV6-1
j_gene: TRBJ1-2
CDR3nt: TGTGCCAGCTCTCCACAAAACTATGGCTACACCTTC
CDR3aa: CASSPQNYGYTF

d_gene: -
abundance: -
v_gene: TRBV5-1
j_gene: TRBJ1-1
CDR3nt: TGCGCCAGCAGCTCTAGGGAGTGGTACATTGAAGCTTTCTTT
CDR3aa: CASSSREWYIEAFF

d_gene: -
abundance: few
v_gene: TRBV6-2/TRBV6-3
j_gene: TRBJ2-5
CDR3nt: TGTGCCAGCAGTTATGGGACGGGGAATCAAGAGACCCAGTACTTC
CDR3aa: CASSYGTGNQETQYF

d_gene: TRBD2
abundance: -
v_gene: TRBV5-1
j_gene: TRBJ2-1
CDR3nt: TGCGCCAGCAGCTGGGAGACTAGCGGAGCCTACAATGAGCAGTTCTTC
CDR3aa: CASSWETSGAYNEQFF

d_gene: -
abundance: few
v_gene: TRBV28
j_gene: TRBJ1-3
CDR3nt: TGTGCCAGCGCCCTGACTGTAGCCTCTGGAAACACCATATATTTT
CDR3aa: CASALTVASGNTIYF

d_gene: -
abundance: few
v_gene: TRBV19
j_gene: TRBJ1-2
CDR3nt: TGTGCCAGTAAGGGAAGTGGCTACACCTTC
CDR3aa: CASKGSGYTF

d_gene: -
abundance: -
v_gene: TRBV6-5
j_gene: TRBJ1-1
CDR3nt: TGTGCCAGCAGTTACTCACGTCGGGGGCCGGTAGGGACTGAAGCTTTCTTT
CDR3aa: CASSYSRRGPVGTEAFF

d_gene: TRBD1
abundance: -
v_gene: TRBV20-1
j_gene: TRBJ1-1
CDR3nt: TGCAGTGCTAGAGCAGGGGGCCTTGAAGCTTTCTTT
CDR3aa: CSARAGGLEAFF

d_gene: TRBD1
abundance: many
v_gene: TRBV2
j_gene: TRBJ1-5
CDR3nt: TGTGCCAGCACCCCAGGGACAGTTAATCAGCCCCAGCATTTT
CDR3aa: CASTPGTVNQPQHF

d_gene: -
abundance: -
v_gene: TRBV29-1
j_gene: TRBJ2-2
CDR3nt: TGCAGCGTTGTGGGGGCGGCGAACACCGGGGAGCTGTTTTTT
CDR3aa: CSVVGAANTGELFF

d_gene: TRBD1
abundance: -
v_gene: TRBV20-1
j_gene: TRBJ1-5
CDR3nt: TGCAGTGCTGAGCCGGGACAGGGTTATGGGGAGCCCCAGCATTTT
CDR3aa: CSAEPGQGYGEPQHF

d_gene: -
abundance: once
v_gene: TRBV3-1
j_gene: TRBJ1-1
CDR3nt: TGTGCCAGCAGCCGTCCCATTTCCGGGGAGGCTGAAGCTTTCTTT
CDR3aa: CASSRPISGEAEAFF

d_gene: TRBD1
abundance: -
v_gene: TRBV7-2
j_gene: TRBJ1-4
CDR3nt: TGTGCCAGCAGCTTTACACAGGGGGCGCGGGAAAAACTGTTTTTT
CDR3aa: CASSFTQGAREKLFF

d_gene: -
abundance: -
v_gene: TRBV20-1
j_gene: TRBJ2-7
CDR3nt: TGCAGTGCTCTTGTGTCCTACGAGCAGTACTTC
CDR3aa: CSALVSYEQYF

d_gene: TRBD1
abundance: -
v_gene: TRBV20-1
j_gene: TRBJ1-4
CDR3nt: TGCAGTGCCCGCGATCACAGGGGTGGTGAAAAACTGTTTTTT
CDR3aa: CSARDHRGGEKLFF

d_gene: TRBD1
abundance: -
v_gene: TRBV29-1
j_gene: TRBJ2-1
CDR3nt: TGCAGCGTGATTTCCGGGACAGTTGATTACAATGAGCAGTTCTTC
CDR3aa: CSVISGTVDYNEQFF

d_gene: TRBD2
abundance: few
v_gene: TRBV7-9
j_gene: TRBJ2-1
CDR3nt: TGTGCCACTTATAAAACCGCTAGCGGGCTAAGAGTTTACAATGAGCAGTTCTTC
CDR3aa: CATYKTASGLRVYNEQFF